This paragraph covers one TCR beta chain sequence. The target antigen is unknown. A read error may account for a junction end that differs from germline. The CDR3 is 15 residues long. CDR1 and CDR2 from the germline V gene are MNHEY and SMNVEV (reference sequence). This record comes from a study of cytomegalovirus exposure and HLA in healthy donors. Study observations and caveats: Among CMV-associated TCR beta chains, most appeared HLA-restricted in a later analysis. Indistinguishability led to the exclusion of some V segments, TRBV6-2 and TRBV6-3 included.

Primers included in the PCR were 60 Vbeta and 13 Jbeta primers. The method was immunoSEQ multiplex PCR; TCRdb's version includes in-frame clones alone and lacks a portion of them. This table has about 110,000 clones, approximately 66% appearing once. The sample comprised PBMCs. The source of this sequence is a man in his forties in good health and CMV-seropositive. The V and J genes are TRBV27 and TRBJ1-1, with a tentative D call TRBD1 (5 bases). DNA of the CDR3: TGTGCCAGCAGTTTACTGGGCAGGGTGAACGCTGAAGCTTTCTTT. It specifies CASSLLGRVNAEAFF.